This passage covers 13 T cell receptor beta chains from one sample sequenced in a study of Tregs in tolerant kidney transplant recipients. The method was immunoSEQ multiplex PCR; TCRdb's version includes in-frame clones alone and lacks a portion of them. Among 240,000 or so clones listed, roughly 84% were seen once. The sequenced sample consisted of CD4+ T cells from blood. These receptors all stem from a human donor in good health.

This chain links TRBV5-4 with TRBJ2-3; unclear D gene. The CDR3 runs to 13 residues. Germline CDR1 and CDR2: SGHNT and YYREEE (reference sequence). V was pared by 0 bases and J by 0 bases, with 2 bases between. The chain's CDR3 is CASSLDSTDTQYF. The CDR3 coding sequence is TGTGCCAGCAGCTTGGATAGCACAGATACGCAGTATTTT. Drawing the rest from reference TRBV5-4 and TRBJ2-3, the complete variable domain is ETGVTQSPTHLIKTRGQQVTLRCSSQSGHNTVSWYQQALGQGPQFIFQYYREEENGRGNFPPRFSGLQFPNYSSELNVNALELDDSALYLCASSLDSTDTQYFGPGTRLTVL.

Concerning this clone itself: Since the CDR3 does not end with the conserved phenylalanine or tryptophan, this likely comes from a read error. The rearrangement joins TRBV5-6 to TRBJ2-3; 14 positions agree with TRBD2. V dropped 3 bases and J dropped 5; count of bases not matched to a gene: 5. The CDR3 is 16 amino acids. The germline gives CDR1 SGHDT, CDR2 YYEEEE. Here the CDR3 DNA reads TGTGCCAGCAGCTCCGGACTAGCGGGGGGACAAGATACGCAGTATCTT. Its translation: CASSSGLAGGQDTQYL.

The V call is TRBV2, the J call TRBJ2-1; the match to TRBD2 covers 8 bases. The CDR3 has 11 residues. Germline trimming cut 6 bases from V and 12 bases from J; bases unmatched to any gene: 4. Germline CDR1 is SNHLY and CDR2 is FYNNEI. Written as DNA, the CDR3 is TGTGCCAGCAGCGAGCGGGAGTTGCAGTTCTTC. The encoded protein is CASSERELQFF.

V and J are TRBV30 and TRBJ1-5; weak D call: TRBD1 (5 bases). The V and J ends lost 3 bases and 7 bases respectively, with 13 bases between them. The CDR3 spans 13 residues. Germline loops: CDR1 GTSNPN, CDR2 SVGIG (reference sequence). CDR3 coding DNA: TGTGCCTGGAGCCAATGGGGGGGGCAGCCCCAGCATTTT. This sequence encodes CAWSQWGGQPQHF.

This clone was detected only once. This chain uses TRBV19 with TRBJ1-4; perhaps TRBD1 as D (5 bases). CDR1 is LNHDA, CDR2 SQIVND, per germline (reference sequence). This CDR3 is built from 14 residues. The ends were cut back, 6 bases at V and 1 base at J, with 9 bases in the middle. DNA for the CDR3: TGTGCCAGTAGGGGGCCCGGAACTAATGAAAAACTGTTTTTT. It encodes CASRGPGTNEKLFF.

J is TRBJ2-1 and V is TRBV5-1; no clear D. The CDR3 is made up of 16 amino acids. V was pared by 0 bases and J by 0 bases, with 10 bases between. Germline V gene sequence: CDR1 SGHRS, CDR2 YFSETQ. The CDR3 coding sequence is TGCGCCAGCAGCTTGGATAGATACCCCTCCTACAATGAGCAGTTCTTC. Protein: CASSLDRYPSYNEQFF.

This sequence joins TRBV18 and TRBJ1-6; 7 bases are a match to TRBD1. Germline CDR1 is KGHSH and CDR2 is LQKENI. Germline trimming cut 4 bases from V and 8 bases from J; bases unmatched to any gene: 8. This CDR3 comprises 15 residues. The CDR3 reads CASSRRDSWDSPLHF. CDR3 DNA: TGTGCCAGCTCACGGAGGGACAGCTGGGATTCACCCCTCCACTTT.

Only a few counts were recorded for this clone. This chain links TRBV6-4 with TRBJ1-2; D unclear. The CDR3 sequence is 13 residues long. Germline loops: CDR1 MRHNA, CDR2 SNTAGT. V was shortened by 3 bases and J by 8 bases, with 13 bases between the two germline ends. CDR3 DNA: TGTGCCAGCAGTGAGAGACAAGGGAACGGCTACACCTTC. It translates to CASSERQGNGYTF.

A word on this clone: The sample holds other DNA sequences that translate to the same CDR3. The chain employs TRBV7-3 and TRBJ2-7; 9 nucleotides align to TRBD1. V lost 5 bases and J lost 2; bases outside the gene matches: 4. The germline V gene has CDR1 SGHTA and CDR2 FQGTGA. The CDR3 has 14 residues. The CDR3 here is CASSPGTGTYEQYF. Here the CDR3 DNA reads TGTGCCAGCAGCCCCGGGACAGGGACCTACGAGCAGTACTTC. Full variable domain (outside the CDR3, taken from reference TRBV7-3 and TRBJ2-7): GAGVSQTPSNKVTEKGKYVELRCDPISGHTALYWYRQSLGQGPEFLIYFQGTGAADDSGLPNDRFFAVRPEGSVSTLKIQRTERGDSAVYLCASSPGTGTYEQYFGPGTRLTVT.

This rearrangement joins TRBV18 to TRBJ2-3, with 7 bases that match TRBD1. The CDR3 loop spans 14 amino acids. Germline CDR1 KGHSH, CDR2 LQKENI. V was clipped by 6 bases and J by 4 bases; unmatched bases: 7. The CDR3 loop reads CASSPEGAADTQYF. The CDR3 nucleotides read TGTGCCAGCTCCCCCGAGGGGGCCGCAGATACGCAGTATTTT.

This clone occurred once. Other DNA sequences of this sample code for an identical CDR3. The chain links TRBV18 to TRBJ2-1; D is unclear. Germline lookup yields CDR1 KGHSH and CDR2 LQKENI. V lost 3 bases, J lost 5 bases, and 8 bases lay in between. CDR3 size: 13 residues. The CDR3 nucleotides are TGTGCCAGCTCACCTCGACTCAACAATGAGCAGTTCTTC. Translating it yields CASSPRLNNEQFF. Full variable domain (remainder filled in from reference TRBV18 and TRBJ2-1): NAGVMQNPRHLVRRRGQEARLRCSPMKGHSHVYWYRQLPEEGLKFMVYLQKENIIDESGMPKERFSAEFPKEGPSILRIQQVVRGDSAAYFCASSPRLNNEQFFGPGTRLTVL.

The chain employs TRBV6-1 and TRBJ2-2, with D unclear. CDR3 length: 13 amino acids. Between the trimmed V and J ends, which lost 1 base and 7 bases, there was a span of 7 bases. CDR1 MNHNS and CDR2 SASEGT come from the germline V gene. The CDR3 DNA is TGTGCCAGCAGTGAAGTAAGGATCGGGGAGCTGTTTTTT. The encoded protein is CASSEVRIGELFF.

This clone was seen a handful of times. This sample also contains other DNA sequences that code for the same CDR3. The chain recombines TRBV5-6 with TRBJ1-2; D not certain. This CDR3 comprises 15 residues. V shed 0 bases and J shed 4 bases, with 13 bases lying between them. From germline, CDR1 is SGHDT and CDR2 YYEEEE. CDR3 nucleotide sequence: TGTGCCAGCAGCTTGGACGAGGGTCACGGCTATGGCTACACCTTC. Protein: CASSLDEGHGYGYTF.